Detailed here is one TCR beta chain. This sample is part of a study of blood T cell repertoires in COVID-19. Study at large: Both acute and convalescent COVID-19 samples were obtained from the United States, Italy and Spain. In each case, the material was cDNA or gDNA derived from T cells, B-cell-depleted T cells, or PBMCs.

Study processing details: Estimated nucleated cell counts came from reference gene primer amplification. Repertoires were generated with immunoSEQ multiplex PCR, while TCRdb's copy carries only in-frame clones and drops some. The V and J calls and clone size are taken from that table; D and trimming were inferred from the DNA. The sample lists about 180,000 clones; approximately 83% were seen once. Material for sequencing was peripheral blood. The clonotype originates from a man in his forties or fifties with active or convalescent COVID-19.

In nucleotides, the CDR3 is TGTGCCAGCAGCGGAGGCCCCGGCACAGATACGCAGTATTTT. It translates to CASSGGPGTDTQYF. The genes are TRBV9 and TRBJ2-3; D gene ambiguous. V was pared by 3 bases and J by 1 base, with 9 bases between. CDR1 and CDR2 from the germline V gene are SGDLS and YYNGEE. There are 14 residues in the CDR3.